This TCR beta chain was observed in a study of cytotoxic CD8 clonotypes in ibrutinib-treated CLL. Findings and caveats of the study: Shared public clonotypes were rare, and on treatment they either got smaller or stayed the same. Clonality grew at ibrutinib response; at progression, it decreased back toward baseline. Starting clonality was above that of age-matched healthy donors and tracked circulating CD8+ T-cell counts.

Per the germline V gene, CDR1 is LNHDA and CDR2 is SQIVND (reference sequence). This CDR3 has 16 amino acids. V was clipped by 3 bases and J by 5 bases, with 17 bases between them. The table came from immunoSEQ multiplex PCR; TCRdb's copy has only in-frame clones and leaves some out. Here the sample spans some 200,000 clones, roughly 79% being singletons. This clone appeared a single time. As yet, its antigen is unknown. Material: PBMCs, obtained after 12 months of ibrutinib treatment. The rearrangement uses TRBV19 and TRBJ1-5; perhaps TRBD1 as D (6 bases). The sequence derives from a human donor with chronic lymphocytic leukemia. This CDR3 reads CASSIGTRGTHQPQHF. CDR3 DNA sequence: TGTGCCAGTAGTATCGGTACGAGGGGGACGCATCAGCCCCAGCATTTT.